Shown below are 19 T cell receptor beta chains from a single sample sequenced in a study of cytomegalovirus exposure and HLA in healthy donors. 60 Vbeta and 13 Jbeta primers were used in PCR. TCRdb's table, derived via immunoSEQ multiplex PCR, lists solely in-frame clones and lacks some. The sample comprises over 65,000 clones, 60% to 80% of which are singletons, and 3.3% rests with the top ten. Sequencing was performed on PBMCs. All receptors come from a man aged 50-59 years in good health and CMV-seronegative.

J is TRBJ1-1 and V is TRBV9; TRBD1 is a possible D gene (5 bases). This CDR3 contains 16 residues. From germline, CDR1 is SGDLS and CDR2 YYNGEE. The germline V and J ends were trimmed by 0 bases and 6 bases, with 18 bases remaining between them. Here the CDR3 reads CASSVGADRSWAEAFF. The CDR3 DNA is TGTGCCAGCAGCGTAGGGGCCGACAGATCGTGGGCTGAAGCTTTCTTT.

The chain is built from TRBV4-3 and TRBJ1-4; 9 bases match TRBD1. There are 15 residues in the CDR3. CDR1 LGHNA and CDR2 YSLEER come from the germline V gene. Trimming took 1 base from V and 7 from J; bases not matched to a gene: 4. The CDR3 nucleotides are TGCGCCAGCAGCCAAGGACAGGGGGATTTTGAAAAACTGTTTTTT. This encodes CASSQGQGDFEKLFF.

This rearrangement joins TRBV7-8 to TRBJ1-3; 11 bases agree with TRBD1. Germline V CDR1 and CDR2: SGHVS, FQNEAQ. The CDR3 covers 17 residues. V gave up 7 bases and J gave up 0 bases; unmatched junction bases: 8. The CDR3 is CASIPGTGGLSGNTIYF. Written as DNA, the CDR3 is TGTGCCAGCATCCCCGGGACAGGGGGACTCTCTGGAAACACCATATATTTT.

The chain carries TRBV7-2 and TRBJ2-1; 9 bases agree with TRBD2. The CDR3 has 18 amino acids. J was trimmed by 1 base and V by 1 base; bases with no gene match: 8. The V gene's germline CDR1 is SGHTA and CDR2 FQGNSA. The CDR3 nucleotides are TGTGCCAGCAGCTTAGTGACTAGCGGTGCCCCGTCCTACAATGAGCAGTTCTTC. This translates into CASSLVTSGAPSYNEQFF.

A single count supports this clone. The CDR3 region is CASSRSTGTGYSGANVLTF. CDR3 coding DNA: TGTGCCAGCAGCCGAAGTACGGGAACCGGTTACTCTGGGGCCAACGTCCTGACTTTC. The chain employs TRBV7-9 and TRBJ2-6; a possible D gene is TRBD2 (5 bases). V was shortened by 5 bases and J by 0 bases, with 20 bases between the two germline ends. The CDR3 runs to 19 residues. Germline CDR1 SEHNR, CDR2 FQNEAQ (reference sequence).

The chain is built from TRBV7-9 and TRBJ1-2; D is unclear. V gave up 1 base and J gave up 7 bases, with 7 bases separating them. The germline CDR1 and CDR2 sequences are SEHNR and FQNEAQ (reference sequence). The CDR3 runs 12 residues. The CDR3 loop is CASSLGQAGYTF. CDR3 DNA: TGTGCCAGCAGCTTAGGACAAGCTGGCTACACCTTC. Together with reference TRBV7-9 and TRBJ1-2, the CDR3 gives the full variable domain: DTGVSQNPRHKITKRGQNVTFRCDPISEHNRLYWYRQTLGQGPEFLTYFQNEAQLEKSRLLSDRFSAERPKGSFSTLEIQRTEQGDSAMYLCASSLGQAGYTFGSGTRLTVV.

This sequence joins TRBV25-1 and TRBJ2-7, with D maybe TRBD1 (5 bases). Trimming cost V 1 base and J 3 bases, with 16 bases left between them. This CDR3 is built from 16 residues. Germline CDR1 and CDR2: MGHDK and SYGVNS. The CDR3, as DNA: TGTGCCAGCAGTGAATTGGGGAAGGGGAACGTCTACGAGCAGTACTTC. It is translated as CASSELGKGNVYEQYF.

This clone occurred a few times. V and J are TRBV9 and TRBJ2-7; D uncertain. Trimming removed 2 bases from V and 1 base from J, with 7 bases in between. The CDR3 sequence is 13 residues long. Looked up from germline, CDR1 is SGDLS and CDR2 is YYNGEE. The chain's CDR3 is CASSVDGSYEQYF. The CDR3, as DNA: TGTGCCAGCAGCGTCGACGGGTCCTACGAGCAGTACTTC.

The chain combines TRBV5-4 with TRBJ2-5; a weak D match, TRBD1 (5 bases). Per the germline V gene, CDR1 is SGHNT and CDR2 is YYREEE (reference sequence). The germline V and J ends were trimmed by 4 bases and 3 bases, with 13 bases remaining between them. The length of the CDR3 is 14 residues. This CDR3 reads CASSPARAKETQYF. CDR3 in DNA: TGTGCCAGCAGCCCAGCCAGGGCCAAAGAGACCCAGTACTTC.

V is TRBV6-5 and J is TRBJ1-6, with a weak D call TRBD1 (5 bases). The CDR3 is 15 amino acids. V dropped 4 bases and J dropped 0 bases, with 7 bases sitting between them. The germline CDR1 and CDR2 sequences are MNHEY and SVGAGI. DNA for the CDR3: TGTGCCAGCAGTTCAGACAGCTCCTATAATTCACCCCTCCACTTT. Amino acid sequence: CASSSDSSYNSPLHF.

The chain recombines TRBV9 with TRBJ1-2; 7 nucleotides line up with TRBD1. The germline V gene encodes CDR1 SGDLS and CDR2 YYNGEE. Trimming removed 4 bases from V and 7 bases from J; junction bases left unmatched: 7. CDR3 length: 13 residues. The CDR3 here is CASSMGQQAGYTF. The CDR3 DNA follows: TGTGCCAGCAGCATGGGACAGCAAGCTGGCTACACCTTC.

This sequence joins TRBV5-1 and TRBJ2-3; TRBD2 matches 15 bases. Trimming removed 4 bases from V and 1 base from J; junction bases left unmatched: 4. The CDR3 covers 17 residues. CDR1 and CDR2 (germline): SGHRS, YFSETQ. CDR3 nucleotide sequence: TGCGCCAGCAGCCAGGGACTAGCGGGGGGTCGCACAGATACGCAGTATTTT. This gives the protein CASSQGLAGGRTDTQYF.

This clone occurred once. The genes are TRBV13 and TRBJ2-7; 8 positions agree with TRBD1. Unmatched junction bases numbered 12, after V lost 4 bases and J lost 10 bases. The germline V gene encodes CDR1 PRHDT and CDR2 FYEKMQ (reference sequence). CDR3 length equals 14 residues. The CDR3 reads CASSSPPRGLEQYF. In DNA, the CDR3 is TGTGCCAGCAGCTCTCCGCCCAGGGGGCTGGAACAGTACTTC.

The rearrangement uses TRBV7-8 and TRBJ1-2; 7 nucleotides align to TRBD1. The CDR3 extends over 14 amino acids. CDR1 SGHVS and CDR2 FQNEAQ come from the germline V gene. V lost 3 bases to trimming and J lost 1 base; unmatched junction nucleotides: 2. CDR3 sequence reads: CASSFQGVNYGYTF. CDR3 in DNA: TGTGCCAGCAGCTTCCAGGGGGTTAACTATGGCTACACCTTC.

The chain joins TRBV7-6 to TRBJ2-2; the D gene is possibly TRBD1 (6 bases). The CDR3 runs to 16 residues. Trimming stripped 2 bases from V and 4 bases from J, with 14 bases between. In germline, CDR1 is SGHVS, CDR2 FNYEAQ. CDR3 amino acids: CASSLQGPGVTGELFF. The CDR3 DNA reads TGTGCCAGCAGCTTACAGGGGCCCGGGGTCACCGGGGAGCTGTTTTTT.

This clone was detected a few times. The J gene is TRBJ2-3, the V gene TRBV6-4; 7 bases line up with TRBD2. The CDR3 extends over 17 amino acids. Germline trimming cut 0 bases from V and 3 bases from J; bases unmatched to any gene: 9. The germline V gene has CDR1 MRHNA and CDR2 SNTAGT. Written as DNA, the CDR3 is TGTGCCAGCAGTGACTCGACTTCGGCTAGCGGAACAGATACGCAGTATTTT. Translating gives CASSDSTSASGTDTQYF.

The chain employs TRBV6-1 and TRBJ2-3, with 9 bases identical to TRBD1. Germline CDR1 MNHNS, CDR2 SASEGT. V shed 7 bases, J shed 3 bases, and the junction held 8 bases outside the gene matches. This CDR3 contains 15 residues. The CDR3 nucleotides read TGTGCCAGCACCCTCGGGACAGGGAGGACAGATACGCAGTATTTT. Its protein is CASTLGTGRTDTQYF.

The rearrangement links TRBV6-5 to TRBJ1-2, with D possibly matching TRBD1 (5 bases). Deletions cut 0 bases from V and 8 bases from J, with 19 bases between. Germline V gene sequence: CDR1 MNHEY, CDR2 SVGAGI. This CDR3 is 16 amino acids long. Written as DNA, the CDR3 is TGTGCCAGCAGTTACTCGAATCAGGCGGGGGGACGAGGCTACACCTTC. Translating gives CASSYSNQAGGRGYTF.

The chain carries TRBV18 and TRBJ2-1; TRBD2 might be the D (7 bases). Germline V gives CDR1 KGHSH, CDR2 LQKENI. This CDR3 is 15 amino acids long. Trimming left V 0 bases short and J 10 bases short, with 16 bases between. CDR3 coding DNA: TGTGCCAGCTCACCACCAGGGGGGGGAGGAATCGAGCAGTTCTTC. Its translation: CASSPPGGGGIEQFF.